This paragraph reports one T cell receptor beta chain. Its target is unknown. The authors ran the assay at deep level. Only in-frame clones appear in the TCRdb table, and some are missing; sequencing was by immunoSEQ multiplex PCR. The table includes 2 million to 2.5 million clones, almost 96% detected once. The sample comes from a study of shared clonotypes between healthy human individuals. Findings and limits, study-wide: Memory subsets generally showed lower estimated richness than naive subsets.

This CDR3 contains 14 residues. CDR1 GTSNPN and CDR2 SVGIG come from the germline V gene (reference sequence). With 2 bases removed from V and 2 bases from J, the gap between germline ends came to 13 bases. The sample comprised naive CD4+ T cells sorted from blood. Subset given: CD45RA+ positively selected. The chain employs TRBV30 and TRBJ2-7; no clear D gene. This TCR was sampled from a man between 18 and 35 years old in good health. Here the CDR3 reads CAWSTRGPPYEQYF. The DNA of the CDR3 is TGTGCCTGGAGTACCAGAGGACCCCCCTACGAGCAGTACTTC.